This TCR beta chain was captured by sequencing in a study of blood T cell repertoires in COVID-19. Profiled with immunoSEQ multiplex PCR; TCRdb holds only in-frame clones, not every one. The data contain approximately 180,000 clones, around 80% of them singletons. Sequenced material: PBMCs or T cells enriched from blood (not recorded which). This receptor was obtained from a man aged 50-59 years who had recovered from COVID-19.

The CDR3 nucleotides are TGTGCCAGCAGCTCTAAGCGGGGGGGCGGGTACAATGAGCAGTTCTTC. It is translated as CASSSKRGGGYNEQFF. This chain links TRBV7-2 with TRBJ2-1; 10 nucleotides agree with TRBD2. CDR3 length: 16 amino acids. Germline assignment: CDR1 SGHTA and CDR2 FQGNSA. After removal of 4 bases from V and 4 bases from J, the junction contained 7 bases not matched to a gene.